Following are 18 T cell receptor beta chains from one sample sequenced in a study of T cell responses to AZD1222 COVID-19 vaccine. Assay used: immunoSEQ multiplex PCR; TCRdb lists only in-frame clones, some missing. The repertoire holds 70,000 to 85,000 clones, around 82% seen once, with approximately 1.4% in the top ten. The sequencing used peripheral blood, collected 28 days after the second AZD1222 dose. The receptors stem from an adult who received the AZD1222 COVID-19 vaccine.

This chain connects TRBV28 to TRBJ2-1; TRBD2 agrees at 11 bases. V was pared by 5 bases and J by 0 bases, with 12 bases of the junction left unmatched. The CDR3 runs to 19 residues. The germline gives CDR1 MDHEN, CDR2 SYDVKM. CDR3 amino acids: CASSHQGLAESSSYNEQFF. CDR3 in DNA: TGTGCCAGCAGTCACCAGGGACTAGCGGAAAGCAGCTCCTACAATGAGCAGTTCTTC.

The gene calls are TRBV7-3 and TRBJ1-2, with 9 nucleotides matching TRBD1. Per the germline V gene, CDR1 is SGHTA and CDR2 is FQGTGA. The V and J ends lost 3 bases and 8 bases, in that order; junction bases with no gene match: 10. The CDR3 is 15 residues long. DNA of the CDR3: TGTGCCAGCAGCTTTCCTTCGGACAGGGGTGACGGCTACACCTTC. Protein: CASSFPSDRGDGYTF.

For this clone: One junction end disagrees with the germline gene, perhaps due to a read error. The V and J genes are TRBV6-6 and TRBJ2-6, with D maybe TRBD1 (5 bases). Germline V gives CDR1 MNHNY, CDR2 SVGAGI (reference sequence). This CDR3 contains 15 residues. CDR3 region: CASLPRSSGADVLTF. The CDR3 coding sequence is TGTGCCAGCCTCCCACGGTCCTCTGGGGCCGACGTCCTGACTTTC.

V is TRBV11-2 and J is TRBJ2-5, with D hard to call. CDR3 length: 13 amino acids. Germline values: CDR1 SGHAT, CDR2 FQNNGV. Trimming removed 4 bases from V and 1 base from J, with 7 bases in between. As DNA, the CDR3 is TGTGCCAGCAGCTCCCCCCCCCAAGAGACCCAGTACTTC. This codes for CASSSPPQETQYF.

This rearrangement joins TRBV19 to TRBJ2-7; D is unclear. The V and J ends lost 3 bases and 3 bases respectively, with 9 bases between them. The CDR3 spans 13 residues. Germline CDR1 and CDR2: LNHDA and SQIVND (reference sequence). As DNA, the CDR3 is TGTGCCAGTAGTATTATTCAGGACTACGAGCAGTACTTC. It is translated as CASSIIQDYEQYF.

This clone was detected only once. The chain is built from TRBV20-1 and TRBJ2-7; perhaps TRBD2 as D (5 bases). The CDR3 contains 11 residues. In germline, CDR1 is DFQATT, CDR2 SNEGSKA (reference sequence). Trimming cost V 6 bases and J 5 bases, with 11 bases left between them. CDR3 in amino acids: CSAASRDEQYF. The CDR3, as DNA: TGCAGTGCCGCTAGCCGGGACGAGCAGTACTTC.

The chain couples TRBV7-8 to TRBJ2-2; TRBD2 matches 8 bases. CDR1 SGHVS and CDR2 FQNEAQ come from the germline V gene. Trimming took 5 bases from V and 4 from J; bases not matched to a gene: 12. The CDR3 totals 17 residues. The CDR3 loop is CASSLGVAGFGTGELFF. The CDR3 DNA reads as TGTGCCAGCAGCCTCGGGGTAGCGGGATTTGGCACCGGGGAGCTGTTTTTT.

The chain recombines TRBV2 with TRBJ1-2; possibly TRBD1 for D (6 bases). There are 13 residues in the CDR3. The V gene's germline CDR1 is SNHLY and CDR2 FYNNEI. The ends were cut back, 8 bases at V and 3 bases at J, with 13 bases in the middle. The CDR3 DNA sequence: TGTGCCAGCCCGATGACAGGAGACTATGGCTACACCTTC. Translation gives CASPMTGDYGYTF.

CDR3 residues: CASSLLAGVFNEQFF. CDR3 coding DNA: TGTGCCAGCAGCCTCTTAGCGGGAGTATTTAATGAGCAGTTCTTC. This chain joins TRBV7-6 and TRBJ2-1; 9 bases line up with TRBD2. Germline V gene data show CDR1 as SGHVS and CDR2 as FNYEAQ. The CDR3 has 15 residues. V trimming: 5 bases; J trimming: 7 bases; junction bases outside the gene matches: 9.

V gene TRBV30 combines with J gene TRBJ1-2; a possible D gene is TRBD1 (6 bases). The germline V and J ends were trimmed by 0 bases and 7 bases, with 6 bases remaining between them. The CDR3 has 11 residues. Germline CDR1 GTSNPN, CDR2 SVGIG (reference sequence). As DNA, the CDR3 is TGTGCCTGGAGTGTACAGGGTGGCTACACCTTC. This sequence encodes CAWSVQGGYTF.

The chain recombines TRBV5-4 with TRBJ1-2; TRBD1 might be the D (6 bases). Per germline, CDR1 SGHNT and CDR2 YYREEE (reference sequence). The CDR3 totals 14 residues. V shed 0 bases and J shed 8 bases, with 14 bases lying between them. Here the CDR3 reads CASSLGTVRGGYTF. CDR3 in DNA: TGTGCCAGCAGCTTGGGGACAGTCAGAGGGGGCTACACCTTC.

The chain carries TRBV20-1 and TRBJ1-5; a possible D gene is TRBD1 (6 bases). The CDR3 has 16 amino acids. The V end was cut by 3 bases, the J end by 6 bases, with 21 bases between. Germline CDR1 and CDR2: DFQATT and SNEGSKA (reference sequence). The CDR3, as DNA: TGCAGTGCTAGTAGGGATCAACAGGGAGAAAGTCAGCCCCAGCATTTT. This encodes CSASRDQQGESQPQHF.

The CDR3 spells CASTRSRWGDRLNYGYTF. Here the CDR3 DNA reads TGTGCCAGCACCCGAAGTCGATGGGGCGACAGGCTTAACTATGGCTACACCTTC. The chain recombines TRBV5-6 with TRBJ1-2; D perhaps matches TRBD1 (6 bases). Germline CDR1 reads SGHDT; CDR2 reads YYEEEE. V lost 6 bases to trimming and J lost 1 base, with 25 bases between them. This CDR3 has 18 amino acids.

This chain links TRBV23-1 with TRBJ2-7; no definite D call. TRBV23-1 is sorted into the ORF group, with uncertain function. This CDR3 is built from 15 residues. Trimming took off 6 bases at V and 2 bases at J, with 17 bases between the two ends. CDR3 DNA: TGCGCCAGCAGGAAGACAAGGTTGCGAGCCTACGAGCAGTACTTC. Translation gives CASRKTRLRAYEQYF.

V and J are TRBV19 and TRBJ1-2; D is perhaps TRBD1 (5 bases). The CDR3 contains 13 residues. Trimming shortened V by 5 bases and J by 2 bases, and 9 bases separated the two germline ends. The germline V gene has CDR1 LNHDA and CDR2 SQIVND (reference sequence). CDR3 coding DNA: TGTGCCAGTAGTGAAAGGGACAACTATGGCTACACCTTC. It encodes CASSERDNYGYTF.

The chain couples TRBV14 to TRBJ1-2; 10 bases are a match to TRBD1. The J segment lost 0 bases and the V segment lost 2 bases, leaving 6 bases of the junction unmatched. The CDR3 contains 17 residues. CDR1 is SGHDN and CDR2 is FVKESK in the germline V gene. CDR3 nucleotide sequence: TGTGCCAGCAGCCAATACGGACAGGGGGTACCTAACTATGGCTACACCTTC. Amino acid sequence: CASSQYGQGVPNYGYTF.

The genes are TRBV7-2 and TRBJ1-1, with TRBD1 matching over 10 bases. Germline assignment: CDR1 SGHTA and CDR2 FQGNSA. Trimming took 5 bases from V and 4 from J; bases not matched to a gene: 10. The CDR3 has 16 residues. CDR3 loop: CASSLKRQGATTEAFF. The CDR3 bases are TGTGCCAGCAGCCTTAAAAGACAGGGGGCGACCACTGAAGCTTTCTTT. The full variable domain, completed using reference TRBV7-2 and TRBJ1-1, is GAGVSQSPSNKVTEKGKDVELRCDPISGHTALYWYRQSLGQGLEFLIYFQGNSAPDKSGLPSDRFSAERTGGSVSTLTIQRTQQEDSAVYLCASSLKRQGATTEAFFGQGTRLTVV.

The gene calls are TRBV7-2 and TRBJ2-7, with D possibly matching TRBD2 (6 bases). V was shortened by 5 bases and J by 4 bases, with 21 bases between the two germline ends. The CDR3 has 16 amino acids. The germline gives CDR1 SGHTA, CDR2 FQGNSA. The CDR3 region is CASSPRGSPPGYEQYF. In nucleotides, the CDR3 is TGTGCCAGCAGCCCCCGGGGGAGCCCACCGGGATACGAGCAGTACTTC.